Detailed here is one T cell receptor (beta chain). The PCR had 60 Vbeta and 13 Jbeta primers. Data came from immunoSEQ multiplex PCR; TCRdb stores just in-frame clones and leaves some out. The table has 150,000 to 200,000 clones, roughly 80% seen once. The sample comes from a study of cytomegalovirus exposure and HLA in healthy donors. Germline lookup yields CDR1 SNHLY and CDR2 FYNNEI. Trimming stripped 7 bases from V and 0 bases from J, with 7 bases between. This CDR3 is built from 13 residues. The chain uses TRBV2 and TRBJ1-5, with D hard to call. Specimen: PBMCs. The sequence came from a male donor in good health and CMV-seronegative. The CDR3 nucleotides read TGTGCCAGCACGCTAAGTAGCAATCAGCCCCAGCATTTT. It specifies CASTLSSNQPQHF.